The clone carrying this T cell receptor (beta chain) was counted between two and nine times. The sample belongs to a study of response to subunit inactivated influenza vaccine. TCRdb re-derived calls from the RT-PCR reads in MiXCR, one entry per CDR3 protein. Here the sample spans hundreds of thousands of distinct CDR3 sequences, 11% to 15% being singletons. Unmatched junction bases numbered 6, after V lost 3 bases and J lost 4 bases. CDR3 length: 14 residues. Germline V CDR1 and CDR2: SQVTM, ANQGSEA. The chain has TRBV29-1 and TRBJ2-7; 10 bases map to TRBD1. The receptor was derived from a man in his fifties or sixties who received an inactivated influenza vaccine. The sequences come from PBMCs from blood, collected about 14 days before vaccination. The CDR3 protein is CSVERDRGPYEQYF. CDR3 sequence (DNA): TGCAGCGTTGAGAGAGACAGGGGGCCGTACGAGCAGTACTTC.